Listed below are T cell receptor beta chains from one sample, sequenced in a study of cytomegalovirus exposure and HLA in healthy donors. Clones were read by immunoSEQ multiplex PCR, and TCRdb kept only the in-frame ones, dropping some. Found here are around 150,000 clones, over 65% of them singletons; the top ten hold 1.5% to 1.7%. The source material was PBMCs. These TCRs come from a man aged 35-49 years in good health and CMV-seronegative. CDR3s include the opening cysteine and the closing phenylalanine or tryptophan. D genes are given only for firm matches. The size of a clone is reported for some rows only, either as once, few or many, or as a class for expanded clones.

J	size	V	D	CDR3	DNA
TRBJ1-1	NA	TRBV5-1	TRBD1	CASSWGQYTEAFF	TGCGCCAGCAGCTGGGGACAGTACACTGAAGCTTTCTTT
TRBJ2-1	once	TRBV9	TRBD1	CASSAGDRAYNEQFF	TGTGCCAGCAGCGCCGGGGACAGGGCCTACAATGAGCAGTTCTTC
TRBJ1-5	NA	TRBV7-8	NA	CASSLSGAGQPQHF	TGTGCCAGCAGCTTATCAGGGGCGGGTCAGCCCCAGCATTTT
TRBJ2-7	NA	TRBV7-2	TRBD2	CASSLGRGLAGRYEQYF	TGTGCCAGCAGCTTGGGTAGGGGACTAGCGGGACGCTACGAGCAGTACTTC
TRBJ2-7	large	TRBV27	NA	CASSLPYEQYF	TGTGCCAGCAGTCTCCCCTACGAGCAGTACTTC
TRBJ2-3	NA	TRBV27	TRBD2	CASSPLLGLAGGTDTQYF	TGTGCCAGCAGTCCCCTGTTGGGGCTAGCGGGGGGCACAGATACGCAGTATTTT
TRBJ2-3	NA	TRBV7-3	TRBD2	CASSPRSGDLTDTQYF	TGTGCCAGCAGCCCCCGTAGCGGGGACCTCACAGATACGCAGTATTTT
TRBJ2-5	NA	TRBV2	TRBD2	CASIRSGGAEETQYF	TGTGCCAGCATAAGGAGCGGGGGGGCGGAAGAGACCCAGTACTTC
TRBJ2-1	once	TRBV14	NA	CASSQDFELNEQFF	TGTGCCAGCAGCCAAGATTTTGAGTTGAATGAGCAGTTCTTC
TRBJ2-1	NA	TRBV7-9	NA	CASSYFLNNEQFF	TGTGCCAGCAGCTACTTCCTAAACAATGAGCAGTTCTTC
TRBJ2-1	once	TRBV5-1	TRBD2	CASSPRLAGGPNNEQFF	TGCGCCAGCAGCCCCAGACTAGCGGGGGGGCCTAACAATGAGCAGTTCTTC
TRBJ2-5	NA	TRBV7-7	TRBD2	CASSWTSESYQETQYF	TGTGCTAGCAGCTGGACTAGTGAATCATACCAAGAGACCCAGTACTTC
TRBJ1-1	NA	TRBV18	TRBD1	CASSPFGTVDAEAFF	TGTGCCAGCTCACCTTTCGGGACAGTTGACGCTGAAGCTTTCTTT
TRBJ2-2	NA	TRBV2	TRBD1	CARDRGLSGELFF	TGTGCCAGAGACAGGGGGCTAAGCGGGGAGCTGTTTTTT
TRBJ2-7	NA	TRBV9	TRBD1	CASSKQGNLLEQYF	TGTGCCAGCAGCAAACAGGGGAATCTTCTCGAGCAGTACTTC
TRBJ2-7	NA	TRBV27	NA	CASSLRGTYEQYF	TGTGCCAGCAGTTTAAGGGGGACCTACGAGCAGTACTTC
TRBJ2-7	once	TRBV27	TRBD1	CASSSTQGVKQYF	TGTGCCAGCAGTTCGACTCAGGGGGTGAAGCAGTACTTC
TRBJ2-2	NA	TRBV7-3	NA	CASSLNRNTGELFF	TGTGCCAGCAGCTTAAACAGGAACACCGGGGAGCTGTTTTTT
TRBJ2-7	NA	TRBV11-1	NA	CASSAGEQYYEQYF	TGTGCCAGCAGCGCCGGCGAACAGTACTACGAGCAGTACTTC
TRBJ2-7	NA	TRBV29-1	TRBD1	CSVTGTGSYEQYF	TGCAGCGTGACCGGGACAGGGTCCTACGAGCAGTACTTC
TRBJ2-5	NA	TRBV2	NA	CASKDSLRETQYF	TGTGCCAGCAAGGACAGTCTAAGGGAGACCCAGTACTTC
TRBJ2-1	NA	TRBV19	NA	CASSLPGRGYNEQFF	TGTGCCAGTAGTCTCCCTGGGAGGGGGTACAATGAGCAGTTCTTC
TRBJ2-3	NA	TRBV2	TRBD2	CATTTSGGDGDTQYF	TGTGCCACCACTACTAGCGGGGGGGACGGAGATACGCAGTATTTT
TRBJ2-1	NA	TRBV19	TRBD2	CASSITSGAYNEQFF	TGTGCCAGTAGTATAACTAGCGGGGCCTACAATGAGCAGTTCTTC
TRBJ2-5	NA	TRBV15	NA	CATSRGHQGPLVTQYF	TGTGCCACCAGCAGAGGCCATCAGGGGCCCCTTGTCACCCAGTACTTC
TRBJ2-7	NA	TRBV27	TRBD2	CASSPTSGDTYEQYF	TGTGCCAGCAGTCCGACTAGCGGGGATACCTACGAGCAGTACTTC
TRBJ2-1	NA	TRBV21-1	NA	CASSRKGSLNEQFF	TGTGCCAGCAGCAGAAAGGGGTCCCTTAATGAGCAGTTCTTC
TRBJ1-4	NA	TRBV18	NA	CASSPGVANEKLFF	TGTGCCAGCTCGCCGGGGGTTGCTAATGAAAAACTGTTTTTT